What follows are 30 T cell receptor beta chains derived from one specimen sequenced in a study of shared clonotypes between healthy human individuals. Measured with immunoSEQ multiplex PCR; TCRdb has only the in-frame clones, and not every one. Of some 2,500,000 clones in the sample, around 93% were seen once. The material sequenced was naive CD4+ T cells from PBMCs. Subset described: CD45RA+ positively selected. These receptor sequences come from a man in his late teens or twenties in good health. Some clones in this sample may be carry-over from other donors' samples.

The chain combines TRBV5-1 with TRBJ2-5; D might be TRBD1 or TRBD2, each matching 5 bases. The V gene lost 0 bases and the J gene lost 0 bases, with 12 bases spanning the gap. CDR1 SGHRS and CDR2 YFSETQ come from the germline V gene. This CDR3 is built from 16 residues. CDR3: CASSLGGRRYQETQYF. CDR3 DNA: TGCGCCAGCAGCTTGGGGGGACGCCGGTACCAAGAGACCCAGTACTTC.

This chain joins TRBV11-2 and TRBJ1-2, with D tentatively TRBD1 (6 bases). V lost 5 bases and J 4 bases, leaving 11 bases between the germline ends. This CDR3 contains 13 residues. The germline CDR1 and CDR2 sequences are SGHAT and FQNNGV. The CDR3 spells CASSKDRIYGYTF. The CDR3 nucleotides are TGTGCCAGCAGCAAGGACAGAATCTATGGCTACACCTTC. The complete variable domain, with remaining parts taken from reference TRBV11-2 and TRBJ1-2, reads EAGVAQSPRYKIIEKRQSVAFWCNPISGHATLYWYQQILGQGPKLLIQFQNNGVVDDSQLPKDRFSAERLKGVDSTLKIQPAKLEDSAVYLCASSKDRIYGYTFGSGTRLTVV.

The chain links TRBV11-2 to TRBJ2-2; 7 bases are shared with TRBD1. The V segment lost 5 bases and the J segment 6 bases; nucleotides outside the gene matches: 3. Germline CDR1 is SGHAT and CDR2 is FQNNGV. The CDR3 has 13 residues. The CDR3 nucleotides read TGTGCCAGCAGCGGGACAGTTCCCGGGGAGCTGTTTTTT. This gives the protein CASSGTVPGELFF.

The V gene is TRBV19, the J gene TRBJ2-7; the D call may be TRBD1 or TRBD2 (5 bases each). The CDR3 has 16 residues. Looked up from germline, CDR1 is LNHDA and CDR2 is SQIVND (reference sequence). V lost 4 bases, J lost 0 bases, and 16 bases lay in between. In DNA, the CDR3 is TGTGCCAGTAGTAGCCCTCGGGACGGGAACTCCTACGAGCAGTACTTC. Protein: CASSSPRDGNSYEQYF.

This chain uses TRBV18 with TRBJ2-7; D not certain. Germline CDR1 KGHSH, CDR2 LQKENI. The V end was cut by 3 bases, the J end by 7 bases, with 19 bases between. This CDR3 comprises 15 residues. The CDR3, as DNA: TGTGCCAGCTCACCTGCTGAGTTCCCTATAGGGGAGCAGTACTTC. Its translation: CASSPAEFPIGEQYF.

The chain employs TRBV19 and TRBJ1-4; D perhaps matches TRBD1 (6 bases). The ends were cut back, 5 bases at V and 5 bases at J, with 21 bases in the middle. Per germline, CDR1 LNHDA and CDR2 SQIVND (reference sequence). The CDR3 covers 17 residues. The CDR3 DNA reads TGTGCCAGTAGTTCGCGCCAGGGGAAGGTTCCAAATGAAAAACTGTTTTTT. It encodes CASSSRQGKVPNEKLFF.

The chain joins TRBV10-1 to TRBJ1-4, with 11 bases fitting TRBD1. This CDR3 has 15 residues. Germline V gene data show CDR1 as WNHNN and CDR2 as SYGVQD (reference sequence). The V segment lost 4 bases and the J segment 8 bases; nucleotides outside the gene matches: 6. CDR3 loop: CASSGGQGAREKLFF. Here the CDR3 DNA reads TGCGCCAGCAGTGGAGGACAGGGGGCTCGGGAAAAACTGTTTTTT.

The CDR3 sequence: CASSLTTASGYTF. CDR3 bases: TGTGCCAGCAGCTTAACGACAGCCTCTGGCTACACCTTC. The rearrangement uses TRBV7-3 and TRBJ1-2; TRBD1 might be the D (5 bases). CDR1 and CDR2 from the germline V gene are SGHTA and FQGTGA. CDR3 length: 13 amino acids. The ends were cut back, 0 bases at V and 7 bases at J, with 9 bases in the middle. Full variable domain (remainder filled in from reference TRBV7-3 and TRBJ1-2): GAGVSQTPSNKVTEKGKYVELRCDPISGHTALYWYRQSLGQGPEFLIYFQGTGAADDSGLPNDRFFAVRPEGSVSTLKIQRTERGDSAVYLCASSLTTASGYTFGSGTRLTVV.

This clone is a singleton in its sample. The CDR3 DNA is TGCGCCAGCAGCTTGGAGGCCCCGTACCAAGAGACCCAGTACTTC. This sequence encodes CASSLEAPYQETQYF. The rearrangement links TRBV5-1 to TRBJ2-5; D remains ambiguous. This CDR3 has 15 amino acids. Looked up from germline, CDR1 is SGHRS and CDR2 is YFSETQ. Trimming took off 0 bases at V and 0 bases at J, with 9 bases between the two ends. Using reference TRBV5-1 and TRBJ2-5 for the parts outside the CDR3, the full variable domain is KAGVTQTPRYLIKTRGQQVTLSCSPISGHRSVSWYQQTPGQGLQFLFEYFSETQRNKGNFPGRFSGRQFSNSRSEMNVSTLELGDSALYLCASSLEAPYQETQYFGPGTRLLVL.

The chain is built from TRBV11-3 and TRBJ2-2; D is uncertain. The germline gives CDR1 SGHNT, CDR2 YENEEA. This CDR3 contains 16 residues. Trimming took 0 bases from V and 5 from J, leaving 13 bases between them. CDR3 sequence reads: CASSLDRSVRTGELFF. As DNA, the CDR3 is TGTGCCAGCAGCTTAGATAGATCGGTTAGAACCGGGGAGCTGTTTTTT. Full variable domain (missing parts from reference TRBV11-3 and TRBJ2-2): EAGVVQSPRYKIIEKKQPVAFWCNPISGHNTLYWYLQNLGQGPELLIRYENEEAVDDSQLPKDRFSAERLKGVDSTLKIQPAELGDSAVYLCASSLDRSVRTGELFFGEGSRLTVL.

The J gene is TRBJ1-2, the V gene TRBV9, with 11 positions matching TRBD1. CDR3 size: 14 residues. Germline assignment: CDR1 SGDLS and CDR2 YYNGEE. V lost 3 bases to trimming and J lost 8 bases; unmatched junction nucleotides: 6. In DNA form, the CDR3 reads TGTGCCAGCAGCGACTCGGACAGGGGGCCCGGCTACACCTTC. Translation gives CASSDSDRGPGYTF.

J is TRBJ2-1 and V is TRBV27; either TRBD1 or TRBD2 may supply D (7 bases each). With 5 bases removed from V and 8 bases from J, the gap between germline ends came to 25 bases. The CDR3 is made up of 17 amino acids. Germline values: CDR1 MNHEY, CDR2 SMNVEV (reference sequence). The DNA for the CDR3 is TGTGCCAGCAGTACGCGCCGTCGGGGGGCAGGGGGGCATGAGCAGTTCTTC. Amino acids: CASSTRRRGAGGHEQFF.

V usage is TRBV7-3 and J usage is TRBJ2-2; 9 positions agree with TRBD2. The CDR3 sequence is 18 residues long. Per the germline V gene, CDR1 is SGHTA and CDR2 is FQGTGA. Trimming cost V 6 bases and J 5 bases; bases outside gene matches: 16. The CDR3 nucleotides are TGTGCCAGCAGTCGGAGTTTAGCGGGGGCCCTGAGGACCGGGGAGCTGTTTTTT. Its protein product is CASSRSLAGALRTGELFF.

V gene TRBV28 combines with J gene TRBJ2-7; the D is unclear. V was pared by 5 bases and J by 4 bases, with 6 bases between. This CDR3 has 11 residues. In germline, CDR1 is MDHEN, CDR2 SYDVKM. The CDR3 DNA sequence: TGTGCCAGCAGTACCTTTTACGAGCAGTACTTC. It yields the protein CASSTFYEQYF.

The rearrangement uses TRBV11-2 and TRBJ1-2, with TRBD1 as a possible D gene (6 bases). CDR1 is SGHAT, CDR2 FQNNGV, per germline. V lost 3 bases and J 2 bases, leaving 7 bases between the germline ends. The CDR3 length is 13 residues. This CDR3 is CASSFTGNYGYTF. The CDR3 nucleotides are TGTGCCAGCAGCTTTACAGGGAACTATGGCTACACCTTC.

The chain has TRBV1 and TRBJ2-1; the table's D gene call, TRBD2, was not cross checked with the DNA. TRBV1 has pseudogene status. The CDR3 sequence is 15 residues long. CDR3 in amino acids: CTSTPGLAGNNEQFF. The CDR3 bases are TGCACCAGCACCCCGGGACTAGCGGGTAACAATGAGCAGTTCTTC.

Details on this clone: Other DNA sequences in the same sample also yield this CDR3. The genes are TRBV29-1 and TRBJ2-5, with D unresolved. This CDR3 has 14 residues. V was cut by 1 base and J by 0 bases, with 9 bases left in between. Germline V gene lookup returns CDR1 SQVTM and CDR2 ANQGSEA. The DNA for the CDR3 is TGCAGCGTTGAAGTATTAGGATACCAAGAGACCCAGTACTTC. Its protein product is CSVEVLGYQETQYF.

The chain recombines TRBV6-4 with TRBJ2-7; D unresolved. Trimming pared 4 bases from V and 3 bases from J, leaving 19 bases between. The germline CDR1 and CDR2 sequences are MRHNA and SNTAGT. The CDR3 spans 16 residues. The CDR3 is CASSVASLRCSYEQYF. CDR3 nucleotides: TGTGCCAGCAGTGTCGCATCTCTCAGGTGTAGCTACGAGCAGTACTTC.

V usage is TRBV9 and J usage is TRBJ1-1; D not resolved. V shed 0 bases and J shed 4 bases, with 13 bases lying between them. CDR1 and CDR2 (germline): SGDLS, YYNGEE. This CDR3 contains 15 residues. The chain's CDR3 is CASSVDGNLGTEAFF. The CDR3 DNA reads TGTGCCAGCAGCGTAGATGGCAACCTGGGCACTGAAGCTTTCTTT.

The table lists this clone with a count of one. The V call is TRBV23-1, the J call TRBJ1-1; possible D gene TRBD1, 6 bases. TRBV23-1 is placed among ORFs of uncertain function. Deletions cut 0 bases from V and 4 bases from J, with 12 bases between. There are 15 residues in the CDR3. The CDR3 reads CASSQSGGGVTEAFF. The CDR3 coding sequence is TGCGCCAGCAGTCAATCAGGGGGGGGTGTCACTGAAGCTTTCTTT.

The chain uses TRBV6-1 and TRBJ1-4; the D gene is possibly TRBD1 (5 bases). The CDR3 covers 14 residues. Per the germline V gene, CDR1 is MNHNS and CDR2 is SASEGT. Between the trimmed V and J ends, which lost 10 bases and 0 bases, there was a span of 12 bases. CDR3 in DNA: TGTGCCACCGGACCGACAGCAACTAATGAAAAACTGTTTTTT. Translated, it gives CATGPTATNEKLFF.

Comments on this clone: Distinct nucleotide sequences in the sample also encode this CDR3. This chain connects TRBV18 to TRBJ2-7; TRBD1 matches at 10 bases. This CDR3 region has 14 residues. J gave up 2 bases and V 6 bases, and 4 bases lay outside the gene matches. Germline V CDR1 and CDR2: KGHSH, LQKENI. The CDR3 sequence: CASSLGTGAYEQYF. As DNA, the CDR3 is TGTGCCAGCTCGCTGGGGACAGGGGCCTACGAGCAGTACTTC.

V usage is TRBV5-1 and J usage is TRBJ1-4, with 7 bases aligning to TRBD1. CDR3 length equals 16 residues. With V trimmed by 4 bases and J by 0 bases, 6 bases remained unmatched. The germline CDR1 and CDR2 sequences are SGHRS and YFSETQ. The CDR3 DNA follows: TGCGCCAGCAGCCAGGGACAGACCACAACTAATGAAAAACTGTTTTTT. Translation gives CASSQGQTTTNEKLFF.

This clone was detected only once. The CDR3 region is CASSLSQGGYTF. CDR3 bases: TGCGCCAGCAGCCTGTCCCAGGGGGGCTACACCTTC. The chain carries TRBV5-1 and TRBJ1-2; TRBD1 might be the D (6 bases). Trimming removed 4 bases at V and 8 bases at J, with 12 bases between. Germline V gene sequence: CDR1 SGHRS, CDR2 YFSETQ. There are 12 residues in the CDR3.

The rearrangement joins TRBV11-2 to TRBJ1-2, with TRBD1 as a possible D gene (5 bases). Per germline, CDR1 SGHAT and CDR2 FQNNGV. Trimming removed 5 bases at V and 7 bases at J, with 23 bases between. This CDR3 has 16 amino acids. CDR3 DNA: TGTGCCAGCAGCCCCATTCGGGGGTTGGCTGGCTTTGGCTACACCTTC. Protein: CASSPIRGLAGFGYTF.

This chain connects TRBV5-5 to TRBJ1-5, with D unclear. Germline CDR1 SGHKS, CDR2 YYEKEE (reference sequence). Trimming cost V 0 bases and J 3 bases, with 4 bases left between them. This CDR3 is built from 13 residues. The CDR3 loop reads CASSLEANQPQHF. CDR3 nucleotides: TGTGCCAGCAGCTTGGAAGCCAATCAGCCCCAGCATTTT.

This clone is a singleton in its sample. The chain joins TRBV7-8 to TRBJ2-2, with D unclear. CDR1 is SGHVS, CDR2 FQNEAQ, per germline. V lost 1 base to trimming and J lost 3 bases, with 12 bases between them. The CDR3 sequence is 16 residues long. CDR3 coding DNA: TGTGCCAGCAGCTTAGTTGGGGTGTTAGACACCGGGGAGCTGTTTTTT. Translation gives CASSLVGVLDTGELFF.

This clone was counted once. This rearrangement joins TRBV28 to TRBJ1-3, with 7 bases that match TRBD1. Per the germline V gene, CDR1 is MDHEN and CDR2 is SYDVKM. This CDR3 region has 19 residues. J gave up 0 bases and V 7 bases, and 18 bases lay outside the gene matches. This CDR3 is CASTSSLGRDRRSGNTIYF. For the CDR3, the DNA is TGTGCCAGCACCTCTAGCCTTGGGAGGGACAGACGCTCTGGAAACACCATATATTTT. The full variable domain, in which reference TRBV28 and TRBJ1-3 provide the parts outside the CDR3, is DVKVTQSSRYLVKRTGEKVFLECVQDMDHENMFWYRQDPGLGLRLIYFSYDVKMKEKGDIPEGYSVSREKKERFSLILESASTNQTSMYLCASTSSLGRDRRSGNTIYFGEGSWLTVV.

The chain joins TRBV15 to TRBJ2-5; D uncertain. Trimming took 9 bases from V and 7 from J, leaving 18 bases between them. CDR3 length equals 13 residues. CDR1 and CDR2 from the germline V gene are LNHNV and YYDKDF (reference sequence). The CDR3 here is CATARVPAGTQYF. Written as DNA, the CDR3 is TGTGCCACGGCTCGAGTCCCGGCCGGGACCCAGTACTTC.

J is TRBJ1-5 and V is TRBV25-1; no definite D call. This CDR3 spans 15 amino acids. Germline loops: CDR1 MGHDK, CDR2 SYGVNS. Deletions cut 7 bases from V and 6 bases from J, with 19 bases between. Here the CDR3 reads CASTPEGGICQPQHF. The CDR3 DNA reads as TGTGCCAGCACCCCGGAAGGAGGTATATGTCAGCCCCAGCATTTT.